The 30 T cell receptor beta chains listed next were all sequenced from one sample in a study of response to subunit inactivated influenza vaccine. One entry per CDR3 protein, called by TCRdb with MiXCR from the RT-PCR reads. The sample shows 600,000 to 700,000 distinct CDR3 sequences, 11% to 15% of them seen only once. The sequences come from PBMCs from blood, collected 14 to 15 days before vaccination. These receptors were taken from a man aged 50 or older who received an inactivated influenza vaccine.

The chain uses TRBV7-6 and TRBJ2-1; D unclear. Germline loops: CDR1 SGHVS, CDR2 FNYEAQ. Trimming left V 5 bases short and J 3 bases short, with 8 bases between. The CDR3 has 13 residues. CDR3 in amino acids: CASSLIDYNEQFF. Here the CDR3 DNA reads TGTGCCAGCAGCCTCATAGACTACAATGAGCAGTTCTTC.

This chain uses TRBV4-2 with TRBJ2-3; 12 bases agree with TRBD2. CDR3 size: 20 residues. V lost 4 bases and J lost 4; bases outside the gene matches: 18. Germline values: CDR1 LGHNA, CDR2 YNFKEQ. DNA for the CDR3: TGTGCCAGCAGCCGCAGCCCGGGACTAGCGGGCCCAAGGGGCGCAGATACGCAGTATTTT. It yields the protein CASSRSPGLAGPRGADTQYF.

There are many counts of this clonotype. V gene TRBV15 combines with J gene TRBJ2-1; D remains unclear. There are 14 residues in the CDR3. Between the trimmed V and J ends, which lost 3 bases and 2 bases, there was a span of 8 bases. Per germline, CDR1 LNHNV and CDR2 YYDKDF (reference sequence). The CDR3 sequence is CATSSLRTYNEQFF. CDR3 nucleotides: TGTGCCACCAGCAGCTTAAGAACCTACAATGAGCAGTTCTTC.

This clonotype showed up just a few times. CDR3 sequence (DNA): TGTGCCATCAGTCTACTAAGCACAGATACGCAGTATTTT. Translation: CAISLLSTDTQYF. V is TRBV10-3 and J is TRBJ2-3; D call uncertain. V lost 5 bases, J lost 0 bases, and 6 bases lay in between. Per germline, CDR1 ENHRY and CDR2 SYGVKD. The CDR3 loop spans 13 amino acids.

The gene calls are TRBV5-1 and TRBJ2-7; unclear D gene. Germline V lookup: CDR1 SGHRS, CDR2 YFSETQ. V was clipped by 3 bases and J by 2 bases, with 15 bases between them. The CDR3 has 15 residues. CDR3 protein: CASSSMGGQTYEQYF. CDR3 sequence (DNA): TGCGCCAGCAGCTCAATGGGTGGGCAGACCTACGAGCAGTACTTC. The full variable domain, in which reference TRBV5-1 and TRBJ2-7 provide the parts outside the CDR3, is KAGVTQTPRYLIKTRGQQVTLSCSPISGHRSVSWYQQTPGQGLQFLFEYFSETQRNKGNFPGRFSGRQFSNSRSEMNVSTLELGDSALYLCASSSMGGQTYEQYFGPGTRLTVT.

This clonotype was detected only a few times. V gene TRBV5-1 combines with J gene TRBJ1-1; D is unclear. This CDR3 has 16 residues. The V gene's germline CDR1 is SGHRS and CDR2 YFSETQ. V lost 4 bases and J lost 2, with 18 bases in between. The CDR3 protein is CASSAGNWYPNTEAFF. The CDR3 nucleotides are TGCGCCAGCAGCGCGGGGAATTGGTACCCTAACACTGAAGCTTTCTTT.

V usage is TRBV6-2 or TRBV6-3 and J usage is TRBJ1-1; D remains unclear. The CDR3 runs 14 residues. V was trimmed by 4 bases and J by 4 bases, leaving 13 bases between them. Germline V gene lookup returns CDR1 MNHEY and CDR2 SVGEGT. CDR3 in amino acids: CASSSWGGGTEAFF. Here the CDR3 DNA reads TGTGCCAGCAGTTCTTGGGGAGGTGGCACTGAAGCTTTCTTT.

This clonotype was detected a few times. The chain uses TRBV20-1 and TRBJ1-6; no definite D call. The CDR3 is made up of 11 amino acids. The V end was cut by 3 bases, the J end by 7 bases, with 4 bases between. Germline CDR1 DFQATT, CDR2 SNEGSKA (reference sequence). CDR3 sequence reads: CSASPNSPLHF. DNA of the CDR3: TGCAGTGCTAGTCCGAATTCACCCCTCCACTTT.

The chain carries TRBV6-2 or TRBV6-3 and TRBJ2-2, with 7 nucleotides matching TRBD1. The CDR3 extends over 14 amino acids. Germline V gene data show CDR1 as MNHEY and CDR2 as SVGEGT. V was pared by 6 bases and J by 6 bases, with 7 bases of the junction left unmatched. CDR3 in amino acids: CASRNTGVAGELFF. The CDR3 DNA is TGTGCCAGCAGGAATACAGGGGTAGCCGGGGAGCTGTTTTTT.

At least ten counts were recorded for this clonotype. This chain links TRBV5-1 with TRBJ2-1; 9 nucleotides match TRBD2. This CDR3 spans 18 amino acids. Per the germline V gene, CDR1 is SGHRS and CDR2 is YFSETQ. V was pared by 0 bases and J by 0 bases, with 7 bases of the junction left unmatched. The CDR3, as DNA: TGCGCCAGCAGCTTGGTGCTAGCGGGGATTAGCTCCTACAATGAGCAGTTCTTC. As protein: CASSLVLAGISSYNEQFF.

The chain recombines TRBV7-9 with TRBJ1-1, with 8 positions matching TRBD1. With 2 bases clipped from V and 5 bases from J, the junction kept 13 bases outside the gene matches. The CDR3 loop spans 17 amino acids. The germline V gene has CDR1 SEHNR and CDR2 FQNEAQ (reference sequence). In DNA form, the CDR3 reads TGTGCCAGCAGCTTATCAGGGGGCGGCCCCAGCGGTACTGAAGCTTTCTTT. This encodes CASSLSGGGPSGTEAFF. Variable domain in full (rest from reference TRBV7-9 and TRBJ1-1): DTGVSQNPRHKITKRGQNVTFRCDPISEHNRLYWYRQTLGQGPEFLTYFQNEAQLEKSRLLSDRFSAERPKGSFSTLEIQRTEQGDSAMYLCASSLSGGGPSGTEAFFGQGTRLTVV.

At least ten counts were recorded for this clonotype. The V gene is TRBV14, the J gene TRBJ2-7; no clear D gene. The CDR3 loop spans 13 amino acids. V lost 0 bases and J 4 bases, leaving 7 bases between the germline ends. Germline values: CDR1 SGHDN, CDR2 FVKESK. Written as DNA, the CDR3 is TGTGCCAGCAGCCAAGATAACTGGTACGAGCAGTACTTC. It translates to CASSQDNWYEQYF.

Turning to this clonotype: This may arise from a read error, as a much more abundant clone is one base away. The chain links TRBV7-2 to TRBJ1-1; D gene ambiguous. This CDR3 is 12 amino acids long. V lost 5 bases, J lost 0 bases, and 4 bases lay in between. Looked up from germline, CDR1 is SGHTA and CDR2 is FQGNSA. In DNA form, the CDR3 reads TGTGCCAGCAGCATCATGAACACTGAAGCTTTCTTT. It specifies CASSIMNTEAFF.

This clonotype occurred many times. The genes are TRBV4-1 and TRBJ2-5; D uncertain. Germline V gives CDR1 MGHRA, CDR2 YSYEKL. V was pared by 1 base and J by 1 base, with 7 bases between. There are 14 residues in the CDR3. CDR3 DNA: TGCGCCAGCAGCCAAGGGGTAATCCAAGAGACCCAGTACTTC. Amino acid sequence: CASSQGVIQETQYF.

This sequence joins TRBV29-1 and TRBJ2-7; TRBD1 matches at 7 bases. The V segment lost 4 bases and the J segment 4 bases; nucleotides outside the gene matches: 7. This CDR3 spans 13 amino acids. The germline V gene has CDR1 SQVTM and CDR2 ANQGSEA. CDR3 nucleotide sequence: TGCAGCGTTGCTCGCCAGGGGGATTACGAGCAGTACTTC. It codes for CSVARQGDYEQYF.

The chain combines TRBV6-2 or TRBV6-3 with TRBJ2-1; the match to TRBD2 covers 12 bases. The V and J ends lost 0 bases and 2 bases, in that order; junction bases with no gene match: 5. CDR3 size: 18 residues. The germline gives CDR1 MNHEY, CDR2 SVGEGT. CDR3 sequence (DNA): TGTGCCAGCAGTTACTCGGCTAGCGGGGGGGCCCCCTACAATGAGCAGTTCTTC. This sequence encodes CASSYSASGGAPYNEQFF.

This clonotype was seen many times. The chain combines TRBV7-9 with TRBJ2-5; no clear D gene. V gave up 1 base and J gave up 1 base, with 7 bases separating them. This CDR3 is built from 14 residues. The germline V gene encodes CDR1 SEHNR and CDR2 FQNEAQ (reference sequence). The CDR3 reads CASSLGSAQETQYF. DNA of the CDR3: TGTGCCAGCAGCTTAGGGTCAGCCCAAGAGACCCAGTACTTC.

This clonotype came up many times. The J gene is TRBJ1-6, the V gene TRBV28, with TRBD1 matching 7 bases. Germline V CDR1 and CDR2: MDHEN, SYDVKM. The CDR3 has 15 amino acids. V was pared by 5 bases and J by 15 bases, with 16 bases of the junction left unmatched. CDR3 sequence reads: CASSEGGQGEVRLHF. The CDR3 DNA follows: TGTGCCAGCAGTGAGGGAGGTCAGGGGGAAGTTCGCCTCCACTTT.

This clonotype was recorded a few times. V usage is TRBV4-3 and J usage is TRBJ1-6; no definite D call. Germline lookup yields CDR1 LGHNA and CDR2 YSLEER. Trimming removed 0 bases from V and 7 bases from J, with 10 bases in between. This CDR3 contains 15 residues. The CDR3 DNA sequence: TGCGCCAGCAGCCAAGAAGAGGGCCCGAATTCACCCCTCCACTTT. Protein product: CASSQEEGPNSPLHF.

This clonotype was observed a few times. V and J are TRBV6-1 and TRBJ2-1; 8 positions match TRBD1. Germline lookup yields CDR1 MNHNS and CDR2 SASEGT. The V gene end was trimmed by 7 bases and the J gene end by 8 bases; junction bases not matched to a gene: 10. This CDR3 region has 14 residues. The CDR3 nucleotides read TGTGCCAGCAAGGGAGACAGGGGACGAGATGAGCAGTTCTTC. Its protein product is CASKGDRGRDEQFF.

The V call is TRBV2, the J call TRBJ2-1; 7 positions agree with TRBD1. The germline V gene has CDR1 SNHLY and CDR2 FYNNEI. This CDR3 spans 15 amino acids. J gave up 4 bases and V 2 bases, and 5 bases lay outside the gene matches. DNA of the CDR3: TGTGCCAGCAGTGAACGATTGGGACAGTACAATGAGCAGTTCTTC. It specifies CASSERLGQYNEQFF.

This clonotype was found a few times. The chain is built from TRBV20-1 and TRBJ2-7; D is perhaps TRBD1 or TRBD2 (5 bases each). Germline V gene data show CDR1 as DFQATT and CDR2 as SNEGSKA (reference sequence). V was cut by 4 bases and J by 7 bases, with 20 bases left in between. The CDR3 runs 14 residues. CDR3 nucleotides: TGCAGTGCTACCCCTCCGGGACCCCTGAGAGAGCAGTACTTC. Protein sequence: CSATPPGPLREQYF.

This clonotype appeared a single time. The chain has TRBV12-3 or TRBV12-4 and TRBJ2-7; no reliable D call. Deletions cut 5 bases from V and 2 bases from J, with 16 bases between. The CDR3 is 15 residues long. The CDR3 reads CASSIIRGGPYEQYF. DNA of the CDR3: TGTGCCAGCAGTATTATACGCGGCGGACCCTACGAGCAGTACTTC.

This clonotype was counted ten times or more. V gene TRBV12-3 or TRBV12-4 combines with J gene TRBJ1-6, with TRBD1 as a possible D gene (6 bases). The V end lost 1 base, the J end lost 13 bases, and 11 bases lay between the germline ends. CDR3 length: 13 residues. CDR3 nucleotide sequence: TGTGCCAGCAGTTTAGGGGGGCTAGCGCCCCTCCACTTT. This encodes CASSLGGLAPLHF.

This chain connects TRBV20-1 to TRBJ2-7; D may be TRBD1 (5 bases). CDR1 is DFQATT, CDR2 SNEGSKA, per germline (reference sequence). The CDR3 consists of 12 residues. Written as DNA, the CDR3 is TGCAGCCAGGCTCAGGGTTCCTACGAGCAGTACTTC. Translated: CSQAQGSYEQYF.

The V gene is TRBV28, the J gene TRBJ2-3; maybe TRBD1 (6 bases). Trimming shortened V by 4 bases and J by 2 bases, and 16 bases separated the two germline ends. Germline V gives CDR1 MDHEN, CDR2 SYDVKM. The CDR3 length is 16 residues. For the CDR3, the DNA is TGTGCCAGCAGTTCAGATGACAGGACAATCACAGATACGCAGTATTTT. Translation: CASSSDDRTITDTQYF. Full variable domain (missing parts from reference TRBV28 and TRBJ2-3): DVKVTQSSRYLVKRTGEKVFLECVQDMDHENMFWYRQDPGLGLRLIYFSYDVKMKEKGDIPEGYSVSREKKERFSLILESASTNQTSMYLCASSSDDRTITDTQYFGPGTRLTVL.

CDR3 DNA sequence: TGCAGTGCTAGAGGTGGACTAGAGACGGGATCCTACAATGAGCAGTTCTTC. Protein sequence: CSARGGLETGSYNEQFF. V is TRBV20-1 and J is TRBJ2-1, with TRBD2 matching 7 bases. The CDR3 totals 17 residues. Germline CDR1 DFQATT, CDR2 SNEGSKA (reference sequence). The junction had 10 bases not matched to a gene; V was cut back by 1 base and J by 1 base.

The chain carries TRBV6-1 and TRBJ2-3; D remains ambiguous. CDR1 MNHNS and CDR2 SASEGT come from the germline V gene. The CDR3 spans 16 residues. Trimming shortened V by 6 bases and J by 4 bases, and 20 bases separated the two germline ends. The CDR3: CASREARQGWSDTQYF. The CDR3 DNA follows: TGTGCCAGCAGAGAGGCTCGCCAAGGTTGGTCAGATACGCAGTATTTT.

The chain is built from TRBV20-1 and TRBJ2-7; tentative D call: TRBD2 (5 bases). The germline CDR1 and CDR2 sequences are DFQATT and SNEGSKA (reference sequence). The CDR3 runs to 14 residues. Trimming took 0 bases from V and 3 from J, leaving 12 bases between them. The CDR3 DNA is TGCAGTGCTAGAGATCTCGGACGGGGCTACGAGCAGTACTTC. Translating it yields CSARDLGRGYEQYF.

This clonotype has a handful of counts. The genes are TRBV4-3 and TRBJ1-3, with a possible D match to TRBD1 (6 bases). Germline CDR1 reads LGHNA; CDR2 reads YSLEER. Trimming shortened V by 1 base and J by 6 bases, and 10 bases separated the two germline ends. The CDR3 contains 14 residues. In DNA form, the CDR3 reads TGCGCCAGCAGCCAAGGTCTGGGGGCAAACACCATATATTTT. This gives the protein CASSQGLGANTIYF.